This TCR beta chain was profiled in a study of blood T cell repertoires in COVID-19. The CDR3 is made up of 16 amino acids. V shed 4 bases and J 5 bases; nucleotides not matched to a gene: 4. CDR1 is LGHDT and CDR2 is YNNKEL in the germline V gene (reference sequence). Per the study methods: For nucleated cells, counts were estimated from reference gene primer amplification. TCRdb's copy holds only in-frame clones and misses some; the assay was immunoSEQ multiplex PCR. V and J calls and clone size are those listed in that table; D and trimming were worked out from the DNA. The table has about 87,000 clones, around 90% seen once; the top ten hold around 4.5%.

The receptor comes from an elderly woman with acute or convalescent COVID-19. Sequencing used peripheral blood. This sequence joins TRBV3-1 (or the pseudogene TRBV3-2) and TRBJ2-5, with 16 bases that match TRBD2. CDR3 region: CASSPGLAGGRETQYF. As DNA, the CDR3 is TGTGCCAGCAGCCCGGGACTAGCGGGGGGGAGGGAGACCCAGTACTTC.